This is a list of T cell receptor beta chains from one sample in a study of human T cells and chemical hapten exposure. TCRdb reprocessed the RACE reads via MiXCR and lists one record per CDR3 protein. The profile covers under 100,000 distinct CDR3 sequences, with roughly 10% appearing a single time and roughly 3% taken by the ten largest. Sequencing was performed on whole blood, taken in connection with sensitization to the hapten diphenylcyclopropenone (DPC). These receptors all come from a woman in her thirties or forties with alopecia areata. Some clones in this sample may be carry-over from other donors' samples. CDR3s include the opening cysteine and the closing phenylalanine or tryptophan. Each record gives: clone size, J gene, V gene, D gene, CDR3 DNA, CDR3 protein. A D gene is named only where the DNA matches it firmly. Size is stated for part of the rows, as once, few or many counts, or as a class when the clone is expanded.

clone_size: many; j_call: TRBJ2-1; v_call: TRBV5-1; d_call: TRBD2; cdr3_nt: TGCGCCAGCAGGCTACTAGCGGACAATGAGCAGTTCTTC; cdr3_aa: CASRLLADNEQFF
clone_size: many; j_call: TRBJ2-1; v_call: TRBV5-6; d_call: .; cdr3_nt: TGTGCCAGCACCCAGGCCAGGGCCAATGAGCAGTTCTTC; cdr3_aa: CASTQARANEQFF
clone_size: many; j_call: TRBJ2-1; v_call: TRBV7-8; d_call: .; cdr3_nt: TGTGCCAGCAGCTTCCGGGACTGGGGATCGATGCAGTTCTTC; cdr3_aa: CASSFRDWGSMQFF
clone_size: .; j_call: TRBJ2-7; v_call: TRBV4-2; d_call: TRBD2; cdr3_nt: TGTGCCAGCAGCGCTCGGGGGGGGAGTAGCTACGAGCAGTACTTC; cdr3_aa: CASSARGGSSYEQYF
clone_size: many; j_call: TRBJ1-1; v_call: TRBV7-8; d_call: TRBD1; cdr3_nt: TGTGCCAGCAGCCCGCGACAGGGATGGAACACTGAAGCTTTCTTT; cdr3_aa: CASSPRQGWNTEAFF
clone_size: few; j_call: TRBJ2-4; v_call: TRBV28; d_call: .; cdr3_nt: TGTGCCAGCAGTTCCGCTCCCTGGGGGTCACGGGACAAAGCCAAAAACATTCAGTACTTC; cdr3_aa: CASSSAPWGSRDKAKNIQYF
clone_size: few; j_call: TRBJ2-2; v_call: TRBV11-3; d_call: TRBD2; cdr3_nt: TGTGCCAGCAGCTCCGGACTAGCGGGGGGTTACGGGGAGCTGTTTTTT; cdr3_aa: CASSSGLAGGYGELFF
clone_size: .; j_call: TRBJ2-1; v_call: TRBV4-1; d_call: TRBD2; cdr3_nt: TGCGCCAGCAGCGGTAGCGGGAGGCGTAATAACAATGAGCAGTTCTTC; cdr3_aa: CASSGSGRRNNNEQFF
clone_size: .; j_call: TRBJ2-1; v_call: TRBV10-2; d_call: .; cdr3_nt: TGCGCCAGCAGTGATCGGCGGTACAATGAGCAGTTCTTC; cdr3_aa: CASSDRRYNEQFF
clone_size: many; j_call: TRBJ2-2; v_call: TRBV7-9; d_call: TRBD2; cdr3_nt: TGTGCCAGCAGCCCAGGACTAGTGACAACCGGGGAGCTGTTTTTT; cdr3_aa: CASSPGLVTTGELFF
clone_size: .; j_call: TRBJ2-5; v_call: TRBV29-1; d_call: .; cdr3_nt: TGCAGCGTTTGGACCGCTTGGAGTAGCGAGGAGACCCAGTACTTC; cdr3_aa: CSVWTAWSSEETQYF
clone_size: few; j_call: TRBJ1-1; v_call: TRBV6-1; d_call: .; cdr3_nt: TGTGCCACCTCGTTCGGGGTAGGAGCTTTCTTT; cdr3_aa: CATSFGVGAFF
clone_size: many; j_call: TRBJ2-5; v_call: TRBV7-9; d_call: .; cdr3_nt: TGTGCCAGCAGCTTAGTACCCGAGACAGAGACCCAGTACTTC; cdr3_aa: CASSLVPETETQYF
clone_size: few; j_call: TRBJ2-3; v_call: TRBV30; d_call: .; cdr3_nt: TGTGCCTGGAGTCAGCTCACAGATACGCAGTATTTT; cdr3_aa: CAWSQLTDTQYF
clone_size: many; j_call: TRBJ1-2; v_call: TRBV2; d_call: TRBD1; cdr3_nt: TGTGCCAGCAGCGGGACAGACTATGGCTACACCTTC; cdr3_aa: CASSGTDYGYTF
clone_size: many; j_call: TRBJ2-2; v_call: TRBV12-5; d_call: TRBD2; cdr3_nt: TGTGCTAGTGGTTTGGTAGCGGGAAGTGCCGGGGAGCTGTTTTTT; cdr3_aa: CASGLVAGSAGELFF
clone_size: few; j_call: TRBJ1-5; v_call: TRBV24-1; d_call: TRBD1; cdr3_nt: TGTGCCACCAGTGACCGCCGGACAGGGGAAGCGCCCCAGCATTTT; cdr3_aa: CATSDRRTGEAPQHF
clone_size: .; j_call: TRBJ1-4; v_call: TRBV7-2; d_call: .; cdr3_nt: TGTGCCAGCAGCTTACGTAGGTGGGATGAAAAACTGTTTTTT; cdr3_aa: CASSLRRWDEKLFF
clone_size: few; j_call: TRBJ2-5; v_call: TRBV11-3; d_call: TRBD2; cdr3_nt: TGTGCCAGCAGTCTCAGCGGGGTAAAGGAGACCCAGTACTTC; cdr3_aa: CASSLSGVKETQYF
clone_size: .; j_call: TRBJ2-2; v_call: TRBV2; d_call: TRBD2; cdr3_nt: TGTGCCAGCCTAACTCCCCCAAGCGGGGGGCTGTTTTTT; cdr3_aa: CASLTPPSGGLFF
clone_size: many; j_call: TRBJ2-1; v_call: TRBV3-1; d_call: TRBD2; cdr3_nt: TGTGCCAGCAGCCGGCGTGATGCGGGGGTTTACAATGAGCAGTTCTTC; cdr3_aa: CASSRRDAGVYNEQFF
clone_size: few; j_call: TRBJ1-3; v_call: TRBV29-1; d_call: .; cdr3_nt: TGCAGCGTTGGGGGGAGTGTTGCTGGAAACACCATATATTTT; cdr3_aa: CSVGGSVAGNTIYF
clone_size: many; j_call: TRBJ1-5; v_call: TRBV18; d_call: TRBD1; cdr3_nt: TGTGCCAGCTCACCACCGGGACAGGGGGCAGGTCAGCCCCAGCATTTT; cdr3_aa: CASSPPGQGAGQPQHF
clone_size: .; j_call: TRBJ2-7; v_call: TRBV29-1; d_call: TRBD2; cdr3_nt: TGCAGCATCCGCCAACTAGCGGGAGGAGTTTCCTACGAGCAGTACTTC; cdr3_aa: CSIRQLAGGVSYEQYF
clone_size: few; j_call: TRBJ1-4; v_call: TRBV4-2; d_call: TRBD1; cdr3_nt: TGTGCCAGCAGCATACCGGGACAGGGGGGAGAAAAACTGTTTTTT; cdr3_aa: CASSIPGQGGEKLFF
clone_size: many; j_call: TRBJ2-2; v_call: TRBV19; d_call: .; cdr3_nt: TGTGCCAGTAGTATTAAGCGGATAAACACCGGGGAGCTGTTTTTT; cdr3_aa: CASSIKRINTGELFF
clone_size: .; j_call: TRBJ2-4; v_call: TRBV20-1; d_call: .; cdr3_nt: TGCAGTGCTAACCGCCCGGAGGTGAACATTCAGTACTTC; cdr3_aa: CSANRPEVNIQYF
clone_size: few; j_call: TRBJ2-3; v_call: TRBV3-1; d_call: .; cdr3_nt: TGTGCCAGCAGCCCAGGACTCGCCCCAGATACGCAGTATTTT; cdr3_aa: CASSPGLAPDTQYF
clone_size: few; j_call: TRBJ2-7; v_call: TRBV20-1; d_call: .; cdr3_nt: TGCAGTGCTACGGACGGTAGGGACTTCTACGAGCAGTACTTC; cdr3_aa: CSATDGRDFYEQYF
clone_size: .; j_call: TRBJ1-2; v_call: TRBV12-3/TRBV12-4; d_call: .; cdr3_nt: TGTGCCAGCAGTTTATTACCGGCGGGTGGCTACACCTTC; cdr3_aa: CASSLLPAGGYTF
clone_size: few; j_call: TRBJ1-1; v_call: TRBV11-2; d_call: .; cdr3_nt: TGTGCCAGCAGCTTAGACGGCTCGGGACGCACTGAAGCTTTCTTT; cdr3_aa: CASSLDGSGRTEAFF
clone_size: many; j_call: TRBJ2-3; v_call: TRBV6-2/TRBV6-3; d_call: .; cdr3_nt: TGTGCCAGCAGTGCGGCCGCAACAGATACGCAGTATTTT; cdr3_aa: CASSAAATDTQYF
clone_size: .; j_call: TRBJ1-5; v_call: TRBV12-3/TRBV12-4; d_call: .; cdr3_nt: TGTGCCAGCAGTTCAAGACGCGGGGGTAGCAATCAGCCCCAGCATTTT; cdr3_aa: CASSSRRGGSNQPQHF